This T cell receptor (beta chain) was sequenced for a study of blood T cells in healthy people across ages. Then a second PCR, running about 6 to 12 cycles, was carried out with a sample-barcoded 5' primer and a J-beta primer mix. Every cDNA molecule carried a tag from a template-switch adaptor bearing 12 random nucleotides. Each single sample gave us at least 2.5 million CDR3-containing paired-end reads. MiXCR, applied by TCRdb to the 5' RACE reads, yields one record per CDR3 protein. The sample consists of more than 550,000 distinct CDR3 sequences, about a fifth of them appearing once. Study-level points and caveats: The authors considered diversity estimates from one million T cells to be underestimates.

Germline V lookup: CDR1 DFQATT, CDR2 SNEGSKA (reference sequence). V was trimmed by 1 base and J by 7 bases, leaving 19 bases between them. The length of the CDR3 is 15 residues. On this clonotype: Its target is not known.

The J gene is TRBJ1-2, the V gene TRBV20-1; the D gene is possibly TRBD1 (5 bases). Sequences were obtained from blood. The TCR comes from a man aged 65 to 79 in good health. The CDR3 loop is CSARVGDGLYGGYTF. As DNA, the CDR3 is TGCAGTGCTAGAGTTGGGGACGGGCTATACGGTGGCTACACCTTC.